Relative to its sample, the clone carrying this TCR beta chain is medium-sized. The record originates from a study of glioma-infiltrating T cells. The junction had 7 bases not matched to a gene; V was cut back by 5 bases and J by 7 bases. CDR1 is SGHVS and CDR2 is FQNEAQ in the germline V gene. CDR3 length equals 15 residues. TCR alpha and beta CDR3 regions were amplified from RNA using iRepertoire nested multiplex PCR. A single record per CDR3 protein comes from TCRdb applying MiXCR to the multiplex PCR reads. The data show roughly 40,000 distinct CDR3 sequences, 20% to 25% seen once. The sample comprised glioma tissue, nonneoplastic brain tissue, or PBMCs (not recorded which). This receptor was obtained from a human donor with low-grade glioma or glioblastoma, undergoing nonglioma brain surgery, or in good health (not recorded which). The rearrangement uses TRBV7-8 and TRBJ2-1, with 11 bases identical to TRBD2. The DNA for the CDR3 is TGTGCCAGCAGCCTAATGGGACTAGCGGTGAATGAGCAGTTCTTC. This encodes CASSLMGLAVNEQFF.